The next 10 T cell receptor beta chains were all read from a single sample in a study of metastatic and nonmetastatic thyroid tumors. There were no patients who had received any treatment before thyroid surgery. TCRdb re-clonotyped the PCR reads via MiXCR. The data hold 50,000 or so clones, with over 20% observed a single time. The sample taken for sequencing was blood. These receptors were obtained from a male donor with papillary thyroid cancer or a benign thyroid nodule (not recorded which). Some clones in this sample may be carry-over from other donors' samples.

Only a few counts were recorded for this clone. The germline gene is not matched at one end of the junction; a read error may be the cause. The chain combines TRBV7-2 with TRBJ2-1; 8 positions match TRBD2. The CDR3 is made up of 14 amino acids. Germline CDR1 is SGHTA and CDR2 is FQGNSA. The CDR3 sequence is CASSRGGHSNEHFF. The CDR3 DNA sequence: TGTGCCAGCAGCCGGGGGGGCCATTCCAATGAGCATTTCTTC.

This clone was seen many times. The chain is built from TRBV7-9 and TRBJ2-7; 10 bases line up with TRBD1. J was trimmed by 3 bases and V by 4 bases; bases with no gene match: 6. Germline V gene sequence: CDR1 SEHNR, CDR2 FQNEAQ (reference sequence). The CDR3 sequence is 15 residues long. Here the CDR3 DNA reads TGTGCCAGCAGCTATGGACAGGGGGATTTCTACGAGCAGTACTTC. It codes for CASSYGQGDFYEQYF.

This clone was found many times. The chain carries TRBV19 and TRBJ2-3; the D gene is possibly TRBD2 (6 bases). The CDR3 loop spans 15 amino acids. Per the germline V gene, CDR1 is LNHDA and CDR2 is SQIVND (reference sequence). The V end lost 5 bases, the J end lost 4 bases, and 16 bases lay between the germline ends. The CDR3 loop is CASSLGGNRPDTQYF. The CDR3 bases are TGTGCCAGTAGTCTCGGGGGAAACCGGCCAGATACGCAGTATTTT.

In its sample, this clone was seen many times. The rearrangement links TRBV7-9 to TRBJ2-1; D tentatively reads TRBD1 or TRBD2 (7 bases each). With 5 bases removed from V and 4 bases from J, the gap between germline ends came to 12 bases. CDR3 length: 14 residues. Germline V gives CDR1 SEHNR, CDR2 FQNEAQ (reference sequence). CDR3 nucleotide sequence: TGTGCCAGCAGCCGGGGGGACAGTTACAATGAGCAGTTCTTC. Residues: CASSRGDSYNEQFF.

The chain couples TRBV20-1 to TRBJ2-3; possible D gene TRBD1, 6 bases. CDR1 and CDR2 (germline): DFQATT, SNEGSKA (reference sequence). The CDR3 is made up of 19 amino acids. Trimming stripped 1 base from V and 2 bases from J, with 25 bases between. CDR3 residues: CSARGFVVRDTGVTDTQYF. CDR3 nucleotides: TGCAGTGCTAGAGGTTTCGTCGTTCGGGACACCGGAGTCACAGATACGCAGTATTTT.

This clone was observed at least ten times. This sample includes further DNA sequences coding for the same CDR3. This chain uses TRBV11-2 with TRBJ2-3, with 13 nucleotides matching TRBD2. Germline V CDR1 and CDR2: SGHAT, FQNNGV. Trimming removed 3 bases from V and 3 bases from J; junction bases left unmatched: 0. This CDR3 is 15 amino acids long. The CDR3 reads CASSLTSGRTDTQYF. The CDR3 DNA sequence: TGTGCCAGCAGCTTGACTAGCGGGAGGACAGATACGCAGTATTTT.

In its sample, this clone was seen many times. V and J are TRBV11-2 and TRBJ2-1; D is unclear. Germline CDR1 is SGHAT and CDR2 is FQNNGV. V lost 10 bases and J lost 7, with 29 bases in between. The CDR3 has 17 amino acids. This chain's CDR3 is CATLQWAVEFFRNEQFF. CDR3 coding DNA: TGTGCCACCCTCCAATGGGCAGTGGAATTTTTTCGGAATGAGCAGTTCTTC.

This clone was seen a handful of times. V usage is TRBV29-1 and J usage is TRBJ2-7, with TRBD1 matching over 10 bases. Per the germline V gene, CDR1 is SQVTM and CDR2 is ANQGSEA. J gave up 5 bases and V 1 base, and 5 bases lay outside the gene matches. The CDR3 runs 14 residues. CDR3 nucleotide sequence: TGCAGCGTTGAAGGTGACAGGGGGCGAGACGAGCAGTACTTC. Its translation: CSVEGDRGRDEQYF.

On this clone itself: Since a much larger clone is just one base distant, this may be a read error. V usage is TRBV6-1 and J usage is TRBJ2-1, with 9 bases aligning to TRBD1. The CDR3 consists of 15 residues. CDR1 is MNHNS and CDR2 is SASEGT in the germline V gene. J gave up 7 bases and V 7 bases, and 11 bases lay outside the gene matches. Here the CDR3 reads CASIAPGTGKNEQFF. The CDR3 DNA sequence: TGTGCCAGCATCGCCCCCGGGACAGGGAAAAATGAGCAGTTCTTC.

There are many counts of this clone. The V gene is TRBV27, the J gene TRBJ2-1, with 7 nucleotides matching TRBD2. This CDR3 has 15 amino acids. V lost 2 bases and J lost 10; bases outside the gene matches: 11. Germline CDR1 MNHEY, CDR2 SMNVEV (reference sequence). CDR3 sequence reads: CASSLIGLVIGEQFF. In DNA form, the CDR3 reads TGTGCCAGCAGTTTAATCGGACTAGTAATCGGGGAGCAGTTCTTC.